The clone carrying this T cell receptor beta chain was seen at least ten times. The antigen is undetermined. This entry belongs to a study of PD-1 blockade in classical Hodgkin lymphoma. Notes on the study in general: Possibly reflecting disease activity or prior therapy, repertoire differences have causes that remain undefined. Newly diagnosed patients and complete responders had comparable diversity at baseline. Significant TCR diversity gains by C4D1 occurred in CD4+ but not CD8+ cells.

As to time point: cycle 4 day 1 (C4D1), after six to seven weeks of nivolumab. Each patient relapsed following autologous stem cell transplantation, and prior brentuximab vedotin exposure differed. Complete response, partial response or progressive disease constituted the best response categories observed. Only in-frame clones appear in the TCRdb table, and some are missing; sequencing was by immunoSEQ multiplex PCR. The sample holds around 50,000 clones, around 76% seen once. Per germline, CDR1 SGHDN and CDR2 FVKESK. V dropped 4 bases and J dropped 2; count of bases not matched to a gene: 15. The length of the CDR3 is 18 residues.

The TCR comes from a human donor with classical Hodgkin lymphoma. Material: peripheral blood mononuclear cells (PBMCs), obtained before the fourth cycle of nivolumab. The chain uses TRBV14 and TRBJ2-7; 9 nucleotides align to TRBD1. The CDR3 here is CASSPPPGQGIRTYEQYF. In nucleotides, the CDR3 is TGTGCCAGCAGCCCCCCTCCGGGACAGGGAATCAGGACCTACGAGCAGTACTTC.